Below, one T cell receptor beta chain is given with its context. Its antigen is currently unknown. TCRdb passed the RACE reads through MiXCR, listing each CDR3 protein once. The sample carries roughly 110,000 distinct CDR3 sequences, around 12% recorded once. Deletions cut 6 bases from V and 4 bases from J, with 10 bases between. The CDR3 runs 13 residues. Looked up from germline, CDR1 is MNHEY and CDR2 is SVGAGI. The sample is drawn from a study of human T cells and chemical hapten exposure. The study, taken as a whole, reports: TCRs exceeding a frequency of 1 in 1000 stayed unchanged under DPC sensitization.

The time point denotes: pre-sensitization, week 0. As for treatment: therapeutic diphenylcyclopropenone sensitization with weekly scalp DPC. The chain is built from TRBV6-5 and TRBJ1-5; D gene unclear. The receptor's source is a woman aged 45-59 years with alopecia areata. Some clones in this sample may be carry-over from other donors' samples. This specimen consisted of whole blood, obtained in connection with sensitization to the hapten diphenylcyclopropenone (DPC). In DNA form, the CDR3 reads TGTGCCAGCAGACCTATCGGGAATCAGCCCCAGCATTTT. Its translation: CASRPIGNQPQHF.